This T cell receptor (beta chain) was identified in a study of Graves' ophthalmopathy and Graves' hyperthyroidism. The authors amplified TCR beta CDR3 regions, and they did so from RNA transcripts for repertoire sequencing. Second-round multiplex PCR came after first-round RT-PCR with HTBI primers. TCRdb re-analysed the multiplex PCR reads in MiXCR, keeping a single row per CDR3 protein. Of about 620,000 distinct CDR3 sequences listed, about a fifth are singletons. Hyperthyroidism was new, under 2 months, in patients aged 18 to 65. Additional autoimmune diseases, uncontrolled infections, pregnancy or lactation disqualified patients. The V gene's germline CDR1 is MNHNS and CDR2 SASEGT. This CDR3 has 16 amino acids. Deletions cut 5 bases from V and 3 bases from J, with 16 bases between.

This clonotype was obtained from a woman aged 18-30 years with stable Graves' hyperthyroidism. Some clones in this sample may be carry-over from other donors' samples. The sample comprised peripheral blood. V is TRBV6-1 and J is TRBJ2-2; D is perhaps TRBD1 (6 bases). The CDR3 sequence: CASSPPDKGDTGELFF. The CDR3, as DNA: TGTGCCAGCAGTCCACCGGACAAGGGGGACACCGGGGAGCTGTTTTTT.